This T cell receptor beta chain appears in the sequencing data of a study of T cell changes during pregnancy in multiple sclerosis. There are 13 residues in the CDR3. Germline V CDR1 and CDR2: MRHNA, SNTAGT. The V and J ends lost 3 bases and 2 bases respectively, with 8 bases between them. Profiling relied on immunoSEQ multiplex PCR, and the TCRdb table lists in-frame clones only, not all of them. Here the sample spans approximately 52,000 clones, approximately 92% being singletons. This material consisted of CD4+ T cells from peripheral blood mononuclear cells, taken in the third trimester of pregnancy. The clonotype originates from a female donor with multiple sclerosis, enrolled in a pregnancy study. The chain uses TRBV6-4 and TRBJ2-7; D remains ambiguous. CDR3 in DNA: TGTGCCAGCAGTGAAATTGACACCTACGAGCAGTACTTC. Protein product: CASSEIDTYEQYF.